One TCR beta chain is described in this entry. Its antigen is unknown. The record originates from a study of shared clonotypes between healthy human individuals. Study results and limitations: The study generally estimated greater richness for naive than memory subsets. Measured sharing among donors was expected to vary with sequencing depth.

Some 30,000 T cell genomes, or 200 to 250 ng DNA, went into the sorted-subset replicate PCRs. Method: immunoSEQ multiplex PCR; TCRdb's copy keeps in-frame clones and lacks some. The table shows about 1.5 million clones, with 95% to 99% occurring only once. The specimen sequenced was naive CD4+ T cells sorted from blood. The subset denotes: CD45RA+ positively selected. This sequence was found in a man aged 25-45 years in good health.

In nucleotides, the CDR3 is TGTGCCAGCTCACGCGACAGAGAAAACACTGAAGCTTTCTTT. This codes for CASSRDRENTEAFF. The chain couples TRBV18 to TRBJ1-1; perhaps TRBD1 as D (5 bases). V lost 4 bases to trimming and J lost 2 bases, with 11 bases between them. Germline CDR1 is KGHSH and CDR2 is LQKENI. CDR3 length: 14 residues.